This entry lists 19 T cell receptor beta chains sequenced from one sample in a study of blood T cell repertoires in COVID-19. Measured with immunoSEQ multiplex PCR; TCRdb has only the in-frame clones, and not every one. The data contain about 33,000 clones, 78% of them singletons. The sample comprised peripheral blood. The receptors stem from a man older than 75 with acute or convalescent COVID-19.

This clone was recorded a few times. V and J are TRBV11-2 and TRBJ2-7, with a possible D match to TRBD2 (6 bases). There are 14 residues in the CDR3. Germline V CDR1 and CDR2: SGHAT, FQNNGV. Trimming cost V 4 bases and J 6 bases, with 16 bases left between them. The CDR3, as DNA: TGTGCCAGCAGCTGGCGAGGAGGGAGTGGCGAGCAGTACTTC. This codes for CASSWRGGSGEQYF.

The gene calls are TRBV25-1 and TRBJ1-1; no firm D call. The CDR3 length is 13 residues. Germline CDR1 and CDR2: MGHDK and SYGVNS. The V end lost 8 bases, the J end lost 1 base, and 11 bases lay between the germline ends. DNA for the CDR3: TGTGCCAGCCGACTGAAGGAGAACACTGAAGCTTTCTTT. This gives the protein CASRLKENTEAFF.

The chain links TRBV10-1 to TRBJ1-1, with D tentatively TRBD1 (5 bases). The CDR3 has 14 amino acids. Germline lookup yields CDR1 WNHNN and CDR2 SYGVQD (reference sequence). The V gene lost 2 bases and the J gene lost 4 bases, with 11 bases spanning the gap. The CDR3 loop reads CASSETTGGTEAFF. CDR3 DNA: TGCGCCAGCAGTGAGACGACCGGGGGCACTGAAGCTTTCTTT.

This CDR3 is CASSLQSYNEQFF. In DNA form, the CDR3 reads TGTGCCAGCAGCTTACAGTCCTACAATGAGCAGTTCTTC. The V gene is TRBV7-6, the J gene TRBJ2-1, with D unclear. V was shortened by 2 bases and J by 1 base, with 3 bases between the two germline ends. The CDR3 has 13 residues. The germline V gene encodes CDR1 SGHVS and CDR2 FNYEAQ. Together with reference TRBV7-6 and TRBJ2-1, the CDR3 gives the full variable domain: GAGVSQSPRYKVTKRGQDVALRCDPISGHVSLYWYRQALGQGPEFLTYFNYEAQQDKSGLPNDRFSAERPEGSISTLTIQRTEQRDSAMYRCASSLQSYNEQFFGPGTRLTVL.

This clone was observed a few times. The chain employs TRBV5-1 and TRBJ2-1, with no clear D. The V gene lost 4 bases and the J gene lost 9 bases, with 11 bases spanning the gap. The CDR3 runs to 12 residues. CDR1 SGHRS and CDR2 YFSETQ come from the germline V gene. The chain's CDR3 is CASSTSRGEQFF. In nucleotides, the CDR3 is TGCGCCAGCAGCACTTCCAGAGGTGAGCAGTTCTTC.

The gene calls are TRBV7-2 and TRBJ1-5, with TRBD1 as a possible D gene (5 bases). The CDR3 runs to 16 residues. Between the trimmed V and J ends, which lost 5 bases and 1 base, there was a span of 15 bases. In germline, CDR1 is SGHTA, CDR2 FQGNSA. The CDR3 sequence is CASSRGSTQSNQPQHF. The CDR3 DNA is TGTGCCAGCAGCCGGGGGTCTACTCAAAGCAATCAGCCCCAGCATTTT.

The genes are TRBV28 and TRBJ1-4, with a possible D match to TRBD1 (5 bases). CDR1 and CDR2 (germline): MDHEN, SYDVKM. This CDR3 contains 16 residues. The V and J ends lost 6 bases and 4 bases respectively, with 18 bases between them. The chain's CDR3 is CASSPPRAGYNEKLFF. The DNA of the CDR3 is TGTGCCAGCAGCCCTCCCAGGGCAGGTTATAATGAAAAACTGTTTTTT. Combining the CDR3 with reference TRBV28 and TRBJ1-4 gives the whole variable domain DVKVTQSSRYLVKRTGEKVFLECVQDMDHENMFWYRQDPGLGLRLIYFSYDVKMKEKGDIPEGYSVSREKKERFSLILESASTNQTSMYLCASSPPRAGYNEKLFFGSGTQLSVL.

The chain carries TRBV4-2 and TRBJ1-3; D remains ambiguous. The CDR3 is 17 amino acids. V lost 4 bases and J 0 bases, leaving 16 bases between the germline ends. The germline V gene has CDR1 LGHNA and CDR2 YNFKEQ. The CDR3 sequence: CASSPTFDSFSGNTIYF. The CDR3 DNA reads TGTGCCAGCAGCCCAACCTTCGACTCCTTCTCTGGAAACACCATATATTTT.

This CDR3 is CASSLSVSNTGELFF. In DNA form, the CDR3 reads TGTGCCAGCAGCTTAAGCGTCTCGAACACCGGGGAGCTGTTTTTT. This chain joins TRBV7-9 and TRBJ2-2; D not certain. Trimming cost V 2 bases and J 0 bases, with 7 bases left between them. CDR3 length equals 15 residues. The V gene's germline CDR1 is SEHNR and CDR2 FQNEAQ (reference sequence).

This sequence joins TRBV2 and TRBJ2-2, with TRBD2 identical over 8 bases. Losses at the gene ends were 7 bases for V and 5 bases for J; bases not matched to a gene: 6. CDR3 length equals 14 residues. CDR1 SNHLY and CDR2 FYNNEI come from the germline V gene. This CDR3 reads CASNPRGGTGELFF. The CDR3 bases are TGTGCCAGCAACCCTCGGGGGGGGACCGGGGAGCTGTTTTTT. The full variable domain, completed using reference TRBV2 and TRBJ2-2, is EPEVTQTPSHQVTQMGQEVILRCVPISNHLYFYWYRQILGQKVEFLVSFYNNEISEKSEIFDDQFSVERPDGSNFTLKIRSTKLEDSAMYFCASNPRGGTGELFFGEGSRLTVL.

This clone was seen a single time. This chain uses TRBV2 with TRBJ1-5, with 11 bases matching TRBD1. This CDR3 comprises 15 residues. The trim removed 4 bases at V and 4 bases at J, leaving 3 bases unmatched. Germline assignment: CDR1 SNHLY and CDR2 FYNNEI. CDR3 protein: CASSAGQGANQPQHF. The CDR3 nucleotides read TGTGCCAGCAGTGCTGGACAGGGGGCAAATCAGCCCCAGCATTTT. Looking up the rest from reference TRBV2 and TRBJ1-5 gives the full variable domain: EPEVTQTPSHQVTQMGQEVILRCVPISNHLYFYWYRQILGQKVEFLVSFYNNEISEKSEIFDDQFSVERPDGSNFTLKIRSTKLEDSAMYFCASSAGQGANQPQHFGDGTRLSIL.

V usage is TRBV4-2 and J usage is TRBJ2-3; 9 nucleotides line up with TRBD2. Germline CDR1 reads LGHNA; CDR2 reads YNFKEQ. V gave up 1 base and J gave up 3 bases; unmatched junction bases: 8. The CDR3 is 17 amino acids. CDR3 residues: CASSQGRSGGRTDTQYF. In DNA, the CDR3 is TGTGCCAGCAGCCAAGGGCGTAGCGGGGGAAGAACAGATACGCAGTATTTT.

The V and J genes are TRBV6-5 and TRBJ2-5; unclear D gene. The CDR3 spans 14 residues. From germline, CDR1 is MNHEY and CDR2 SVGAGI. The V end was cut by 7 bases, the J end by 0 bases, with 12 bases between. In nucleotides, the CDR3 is TGTGCCAGCACCCGCTCGAGGAACCAAGAGACCCAGTACTTC. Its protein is CASTRSRNQETQYF.

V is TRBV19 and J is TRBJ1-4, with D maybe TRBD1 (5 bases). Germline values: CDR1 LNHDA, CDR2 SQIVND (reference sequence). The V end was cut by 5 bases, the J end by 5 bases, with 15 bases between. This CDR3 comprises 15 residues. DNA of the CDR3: TGTGCCAGTAGTCCTCGGAGGGGAGTAAATGAAAAACTGTTTTTT. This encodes CASSPRRGVNEKLFF.

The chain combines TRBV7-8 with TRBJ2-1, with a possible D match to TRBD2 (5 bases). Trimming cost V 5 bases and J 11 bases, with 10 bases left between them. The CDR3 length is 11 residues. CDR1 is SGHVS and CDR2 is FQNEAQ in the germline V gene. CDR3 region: CASSPAEKQFF. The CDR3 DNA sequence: TGTGCCAGCAGCCCAGCGGAGAAGCAGTTCTTC.

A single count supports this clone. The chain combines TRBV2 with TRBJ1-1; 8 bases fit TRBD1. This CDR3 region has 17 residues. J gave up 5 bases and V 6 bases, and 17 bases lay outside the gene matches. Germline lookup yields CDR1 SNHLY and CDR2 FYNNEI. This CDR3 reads CASRPGMGQEYGTEAFF. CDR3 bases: TGTGCCAGCAGGCCGGGAATGGGACAGGAATATGGGACTGAAGCTTTCTTT.

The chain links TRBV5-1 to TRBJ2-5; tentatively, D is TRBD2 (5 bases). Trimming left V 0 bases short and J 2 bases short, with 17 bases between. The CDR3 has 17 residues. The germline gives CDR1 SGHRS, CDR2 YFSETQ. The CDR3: CASSLAGVSSGQETQYF. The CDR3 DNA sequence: TGCGCCAGCAGCTTGGCCGGGGTTTCAAGTGGGCAAGAGACCCAGTACTTC.

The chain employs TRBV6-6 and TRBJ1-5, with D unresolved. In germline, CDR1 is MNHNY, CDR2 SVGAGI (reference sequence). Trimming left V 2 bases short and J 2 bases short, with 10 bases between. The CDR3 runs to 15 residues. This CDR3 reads CASSYGGGGNQPQHF. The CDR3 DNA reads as TGTGCCAGCAGTTACGGAGGAGGCGGCAATCAGCCCCAGCATTTT.

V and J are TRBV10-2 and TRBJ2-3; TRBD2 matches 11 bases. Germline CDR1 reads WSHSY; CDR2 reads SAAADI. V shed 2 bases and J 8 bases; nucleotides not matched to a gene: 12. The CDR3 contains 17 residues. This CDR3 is CASSEPPTSGIRGTQYF. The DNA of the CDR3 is TGCGCCAGCAGTGAGCCCCCGACTAGCGGGATCCGAGGTACGCAGTATTTT.